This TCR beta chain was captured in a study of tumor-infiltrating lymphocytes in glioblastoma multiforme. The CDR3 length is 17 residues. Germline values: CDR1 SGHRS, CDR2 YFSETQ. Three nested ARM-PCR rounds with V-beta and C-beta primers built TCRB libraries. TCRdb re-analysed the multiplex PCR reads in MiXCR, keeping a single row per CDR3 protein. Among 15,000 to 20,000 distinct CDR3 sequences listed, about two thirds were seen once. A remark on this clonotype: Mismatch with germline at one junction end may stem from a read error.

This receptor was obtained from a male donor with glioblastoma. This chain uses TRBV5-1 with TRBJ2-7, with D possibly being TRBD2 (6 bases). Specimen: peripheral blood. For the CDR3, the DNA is TGCGCCTGCAGCTTGATGGGGGGTGGTGCCCTATCCTACGAGCAGTACTTC. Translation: CACSLMGGGALSYEQYF.